This T cell receptor (beta chain) came from a study of identifying expanded T cells in peripheral blood (dated 2019 in TCRdb). Regarding the study in general: Technical replicates were generated by sequencing separate aliquots of the same genomic DNA pool, and four replicates were compared pairwise. Here is what the overall study found, with its caveats: About 1.3 differentially abundant clones were flagged by the binomial model between technical replicates, whereas about 16 and 20 were flagged over roughly two weeks and four weeks, respectively. Across all healthy-donor time intervals, the beta-binomial model significantly lowered both the number of clones called differentially abundant and the false-positive rate. The authors expected that biological variance in healthy repertoires might rise further over much longer intervals, such as months to years. In all healthy donors, the variance in clone template counts between samples taken roughly 14 days apart rose significantly as total template count increased.

The junction shows trimming of 4 bases on V and 5 bases on J, and the gene matches do not reach 10 bases of it. For CDR1 and CDR2, the germline V gene (reference sequence) lists LNHDA and SQIVND. Counted from cysteine to phenylalanine, this CDR3 has 16 amino acids. Only CDR3 DNA is held: 48 bases, read in frame from base 1. The immunoSEQ Assay, which uses bias-controlled multiplex PCR amplification of genomic DNA, was used to profile TCRbeta CDR3 regions. As for the authors' bioinformatics: To quantify the absolute abundance of each unique TCRbeta CDR3 region, the sequences were collapsed and filtered. Differential abundance was tested with a binomial (Fisher-equivalent) model and with a beta-binomial model adding time-dependent variance fitted from healthy donors. Clones with fewer than 5 combined templates were removed, and a clone was called differentially abundant if the clone's Benjamini-Hochberg FDR was below 0.01. The form v = (b*log(k)+a)^2 was used to model beta-binomial variance as a function of total template count across the two samples. TCRdb's version of the immuneACCESS table is confined to in-frame rearrangements and falls short of the full clone set. An unresolved V gene accounts for under half of the shortfall where checked; the remainder is of unknown origin. From that table come the V and J calls and clone size; the DNA was used to work out D and trimming. In all, the sample holds tens of thousands of clones, and 87% of those were seen once. In total, the top ten clones hold roughly 4.5% of the sample.

During the collection period, no immune events, such as infections, were documented for the healthy donors. Healthy-donor blood repertoires served as a training cohort to calibrate time-dependent variance in a beta-binomial model of T-cell clone differential abundance. The training cohort comprised 10 healthy donors, 3 female and 7 male. On average the donors were approximately 43 years old, and their ages spanned about 25 to 64 years. Obtained from a commercial supplier, whole blood was collected from each healthy donor at three time points set two to three weeks apart. For immunosequencing, genomic DNA was extracted from unsorted whole blood. A word on this clone: Its antigen specificity is not known. One base away there is no much larger clone; base qualities are not given.

The chain is assembled from TRBV19 and TRBJ2-7; TRBD1 fits 11 bases in the junction. This receptor was taken from a person aged 18 to 75 in good health. Sequenced material: blood. The CDR3 has the sequence CASSTPAGQGADEQYF. The nucleotide sequence is given as TGTGCCAGTAGTACCCCAGCCGGACAGGGGGCAGACGAGCAGTACTTC.